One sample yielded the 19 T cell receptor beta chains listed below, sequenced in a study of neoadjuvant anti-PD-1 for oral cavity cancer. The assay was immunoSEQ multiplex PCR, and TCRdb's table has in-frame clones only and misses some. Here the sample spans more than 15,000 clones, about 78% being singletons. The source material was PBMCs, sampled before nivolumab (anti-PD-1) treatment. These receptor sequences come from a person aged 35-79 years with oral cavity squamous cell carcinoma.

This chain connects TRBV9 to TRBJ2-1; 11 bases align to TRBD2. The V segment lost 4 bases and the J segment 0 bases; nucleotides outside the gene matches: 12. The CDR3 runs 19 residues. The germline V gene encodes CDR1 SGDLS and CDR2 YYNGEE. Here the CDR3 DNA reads TGTGCCAGCAGCCTAATTGGGACTAGCGGACTTAGCTCCTACAATGAGCAGTTCTTC. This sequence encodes CASSLIGTSGLSSYNEQFF. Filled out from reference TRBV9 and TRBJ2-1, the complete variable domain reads DSGVTQTPKHLITATGQRVTLRCSPRSGDLSVYWYQQSLDQGLQFLIQYYNGEERAKGNILERFSAQQFPDLHSELNLSSLELGDSALYFCASSLIGTSGLSSYNEQFFGPGTRLTVL.

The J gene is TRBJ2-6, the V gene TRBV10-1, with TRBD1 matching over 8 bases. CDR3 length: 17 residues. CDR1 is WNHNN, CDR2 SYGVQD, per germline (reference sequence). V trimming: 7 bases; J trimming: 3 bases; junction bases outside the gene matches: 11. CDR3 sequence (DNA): TGCGCCAGCACGCCTCCGACAGGGGAACATGGGGCCAACGTCCTGACTTTC. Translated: CASTPPTGEHGANVLTF.

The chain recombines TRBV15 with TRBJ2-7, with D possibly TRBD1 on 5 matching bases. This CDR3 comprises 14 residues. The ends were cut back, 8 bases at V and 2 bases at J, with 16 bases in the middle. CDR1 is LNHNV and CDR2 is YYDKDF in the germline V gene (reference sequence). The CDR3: CATSLDMLTYEQYF. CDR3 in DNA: TGTGCCACCTCATTGGACATGTTGACCTACGAGCAGTACTTC. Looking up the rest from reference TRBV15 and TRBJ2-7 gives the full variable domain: DAMVIQNPRYQVTQFGKPVTLSCSQTLNHNVMYWYQQKSSQAPKLLFHYYDKDFNNEADTPDNFQSRRPNTSFCFLDIRSPGLGDTAMYLCATSLDMLTYEQYFGPGTRLTVT.

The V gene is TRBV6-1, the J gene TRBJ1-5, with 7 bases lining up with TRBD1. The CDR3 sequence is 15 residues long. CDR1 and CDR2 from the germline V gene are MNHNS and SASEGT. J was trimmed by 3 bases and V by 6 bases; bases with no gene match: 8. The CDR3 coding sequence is TGTGCCAGCAGGTTACAGGGGCCCTACAATCAGCCCCAGCATTTT. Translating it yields CASRLQGPYNQPQHF.

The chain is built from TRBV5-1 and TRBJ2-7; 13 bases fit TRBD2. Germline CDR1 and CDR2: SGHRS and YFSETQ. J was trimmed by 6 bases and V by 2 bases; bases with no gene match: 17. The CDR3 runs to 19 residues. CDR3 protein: CASSFIPRTSGSGTVEQYF. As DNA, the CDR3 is TGCGCCAGCAGCTTCATCCCCCGGACTAGCGGGAGTGGGACCGTCGAGCAGTACTTC.

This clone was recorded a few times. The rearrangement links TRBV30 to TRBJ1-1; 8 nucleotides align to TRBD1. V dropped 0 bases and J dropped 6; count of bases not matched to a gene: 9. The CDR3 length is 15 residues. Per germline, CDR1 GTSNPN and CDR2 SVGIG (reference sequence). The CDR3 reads CAWSVMDRVSAEAFF. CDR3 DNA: TGTGCCTGGAGTGTAATGGACAGGGTGAGTGCTGAAGCTTTCTTT.

The CDR3 sequence: CASSIVALGHNEQFF. The CDR3 DNA is TGTGCCAGTAGTATAGTTGCTCTCGGCCACAATGAGCAGTTCTTC. This rearrangement joins TRBV19 to TRBJ2-1; D remains unclear. The CDR3 is made up of 15 amino acids. V gave up 1 base and J gave up 5 bases, with 12 bases separating them. CDR1 and CDR2 (germline): LNHDA, SQIVND (reference sequence). The whole variable domain, remainder taken from reference TRBV19 and TRBJ2-1, is DGGITQSPKYLFRKEGQNVTLSCEQNLNHDAMYWYRQDPGQGLRLIYYSQIVNDFQKGDIAEGYSVSREKKESFPLTVTSAQKNPTAFYLCASSIVALGHNEQFFGPGTRLTVL.

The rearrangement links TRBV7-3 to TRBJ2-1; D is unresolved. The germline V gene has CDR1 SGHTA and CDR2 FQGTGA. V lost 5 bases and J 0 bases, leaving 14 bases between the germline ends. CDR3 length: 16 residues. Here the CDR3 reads CASSRDTTSSYNEQFF. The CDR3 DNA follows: TGTGCCAGCAGCCGAGACACCACCAGCTCCTACAATGAGCAGTTCTTC.

The CDR3 loop is CASSSMTLSGEKLFF. CDR3 DNA sequence: TGTGCCAGCAGCTCGATGACCCTCTCAGGGGAAAAACTGTTTTTT. The gene calls are TRBV7-6 and TRBJ1-4; D perhaps matches TRBD1 (5 bases). This CDR3 spans 15 amino acids. Trimming took off 4 bases at V and 8 bases at J, with 17 bases between the two ends. Germline V gene lookup returns CDR1 SGHVS and CDR2 FNYEAQ.

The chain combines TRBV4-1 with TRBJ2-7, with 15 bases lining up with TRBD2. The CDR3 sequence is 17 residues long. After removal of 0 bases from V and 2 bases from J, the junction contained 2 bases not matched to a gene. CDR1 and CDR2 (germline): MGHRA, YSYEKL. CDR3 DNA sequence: TGCGCCAGCAGCCAAGATGGACTAGCGGGGGGGGCCTACGAGCAGTACTTC. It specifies CASSQDGLAGGAYEQYF.

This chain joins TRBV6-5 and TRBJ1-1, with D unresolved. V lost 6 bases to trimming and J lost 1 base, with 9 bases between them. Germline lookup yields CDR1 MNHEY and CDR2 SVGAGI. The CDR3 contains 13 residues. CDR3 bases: TGTGCCAGCAGCTCGGGTGGGAACACTGAAGCTTTCTTT. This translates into CASSSGGNTEAFF.

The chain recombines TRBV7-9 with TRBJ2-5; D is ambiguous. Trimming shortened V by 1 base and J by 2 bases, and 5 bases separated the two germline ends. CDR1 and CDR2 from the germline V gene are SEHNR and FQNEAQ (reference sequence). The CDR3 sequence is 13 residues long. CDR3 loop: CASSLGWQETQYF. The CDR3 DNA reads TGTGCCAGCAGCTTAGGATGGCAAGAGACCCAGTACTTC.

CDR3 residues: CASSLAQGTLDEQFF. The CDR3 nucleotides read TGTGCCAGCAGCTTGGCCCAGGGGACTTTGGATGAGCAGTTCTTC. This chain uses TRBV5-4 with TRBJ2-1; D assignment may be TRBD1 or TRBD2 (6 bases each). CDR1 SGHNT and CDR2 YYREEE come from the germline V gene (reference sequence). The length of the CDR3 is 15 residues. The germline V and J ends were trimmed by 0 bases and 8 bases, with 15 bases remaining between them.

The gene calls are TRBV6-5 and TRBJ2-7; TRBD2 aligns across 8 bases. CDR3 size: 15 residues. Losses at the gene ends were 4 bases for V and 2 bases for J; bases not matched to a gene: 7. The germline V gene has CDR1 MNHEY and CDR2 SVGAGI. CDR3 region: CASSFRGAGAYEQYF. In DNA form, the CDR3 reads TGTGCCAGCAGTTTCCGGGGAGCGGGAGCCTACGAGCAGTACTTC.

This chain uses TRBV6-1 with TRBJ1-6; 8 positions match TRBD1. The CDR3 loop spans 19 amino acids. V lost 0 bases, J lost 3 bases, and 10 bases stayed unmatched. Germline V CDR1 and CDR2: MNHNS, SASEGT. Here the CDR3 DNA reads TGTGCCAGCAGTGAAGCTCAGGCAGGGGGCCCCCACTATAATTCACCCCTCCACTTT. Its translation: CASSEAQAGGPHYNSPLHF.

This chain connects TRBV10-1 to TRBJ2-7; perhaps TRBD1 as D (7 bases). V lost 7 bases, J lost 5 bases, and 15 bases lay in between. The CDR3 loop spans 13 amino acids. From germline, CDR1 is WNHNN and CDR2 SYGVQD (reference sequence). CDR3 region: CASIAQGRHEQYF. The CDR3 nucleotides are TGCGCCAGCATAGCACAGGGGAGGCACGAGCAGTACTTC.

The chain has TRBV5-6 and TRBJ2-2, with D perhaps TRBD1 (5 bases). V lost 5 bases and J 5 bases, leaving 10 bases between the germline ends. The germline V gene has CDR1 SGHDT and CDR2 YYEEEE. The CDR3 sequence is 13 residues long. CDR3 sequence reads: CASRGRRTGELFF. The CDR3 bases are TGTGCCAGCAGGGGGCGCCGGACCGGGGAGCTGTTTTTT.

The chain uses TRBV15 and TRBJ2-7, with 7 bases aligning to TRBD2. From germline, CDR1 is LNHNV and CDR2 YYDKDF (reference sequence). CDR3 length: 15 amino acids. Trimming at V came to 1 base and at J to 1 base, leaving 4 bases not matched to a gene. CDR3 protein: CATSRGAAGSYEQYF. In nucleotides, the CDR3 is TGTGCCACCAGCAGAGGCGCAGCGGGGTCCTACGAGCAGTACTTC.

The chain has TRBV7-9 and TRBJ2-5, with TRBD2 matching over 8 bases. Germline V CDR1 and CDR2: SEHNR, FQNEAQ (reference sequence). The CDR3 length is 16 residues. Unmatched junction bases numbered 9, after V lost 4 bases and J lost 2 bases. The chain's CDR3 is CASSSQPGLGQETQYF. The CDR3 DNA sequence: TGTGCCAGCAGCTCCCAACCGGGACTAGGGCAAGAGACCCAGTACTTC.